This TCR beta chain was sequenced in a study of identifying expanded T cells in peripheral blood (dated by TCRdb to about 2019). For the study in its entirety: Four technical replicates, made by sequencing separate aliquots from the same pool of genomic DNA, were compared pairwise.

No immune events, such as infections, were documented for the healthy donors during the collection period. To calibrate time-dependent variance in a beta-binomial model of T-cell clone differential abundance, blood repertoires from healthy donors were used as a training cohort. The training cohort included approximately ten healthy donors, of whom 3 were female and 7 were male. An age range of about 25 to 64 years, with an average of about 45 years, was recorded for the donors. Obtained from a commercial supplier, whole blood was collected from each healthy donor at three time points set two to three weeks apart. For immunosequencing, genomic DNA was extracted from unsorted whole blood. On this clone itself: Its cognate antigen has yet to be identified. No much larger clonotype is one base removed from it; base qualities were not supplied.

The immunoSEQ Assay, which uses bias-controlled multiplex PCR amplification of genomic DNA, was used to profile TCRbeta CDR3 regions. The authors' analysis ran thus. To quantify the absolute abundance of each unique TCRbeta CDR3 region, the sequences were collapsed and filtered. Differential abundance was tested with two models: a binomial (Fisher-equivalent) model and a beta-binomial model that adds time-dependent variance fitted from healthy donors. Clones with fewer than 5 combined templates were excluded, and clones with Benjamini-Hochberg FDR below 0.01 were called differentially abundant. In the beta-binomial model, variance was expressed as a function of the total template count across the two samples, in the form v = (b*log(k)+a)^2. Drawn from immuneACCESS, this table holds only the in-frame rearrangements with V and J called that TCRdb kept. Clones are partly lost; checked studies trace under half to an unresolved V gene and leave the rest unexplained. That table gives V, J and clone size, and the DNA gave D and trimming. Here the sample has under 150,000 clones; roughly 90% occur a single time. The ten largest account for around 8.4% of the sample.

On the study overall, not on this receptor specifically: Between technical replicates the binomial model flagged around 1.2 differentially abundant clones, whereas over about 2 weeks the binomial model flagged about 15 and over approximately 4 weeks 19 to 20. The authors expected that over much longer intervals, such as months to years, biological variance in healthy repertoires might increase even further. Variance in clone template counts between approximately 2-week samples significantly increased with total template count across all healthy donors. Across all healthy-donor time intervals, the beta-binomial model significantly cut both the number of clones called differentially abundant and the false-positive rate.

The CDR3 measures 17 amino acids from cysteine to phenylalanine. Kept here is only the CDR3 DNA, which spans 51 bases and is read in frame from base 1. CDR1 and CDR2, looked up from the germline V gene (reference sequence), are LNHDA and SQIVND. For this chain, trimming is 3 bases at the V end and 5 bases at the J end, and the number of junction bases without a gene match is 16. In this chain, TRBV19 is recombined with TRBJ2-7, with 7 central nucleotides matching TRBD1. Source material: blood. This clonotype was obtained from a person aged 18-70 years in good health. The nucleotide sequence reads as follows: TGTGCCAGTAGTATGAGGACAGGCGCTTCTTCAGCCCACGAGCAGTACTTC. It encodes CASSMRTGASSAHEQYF.